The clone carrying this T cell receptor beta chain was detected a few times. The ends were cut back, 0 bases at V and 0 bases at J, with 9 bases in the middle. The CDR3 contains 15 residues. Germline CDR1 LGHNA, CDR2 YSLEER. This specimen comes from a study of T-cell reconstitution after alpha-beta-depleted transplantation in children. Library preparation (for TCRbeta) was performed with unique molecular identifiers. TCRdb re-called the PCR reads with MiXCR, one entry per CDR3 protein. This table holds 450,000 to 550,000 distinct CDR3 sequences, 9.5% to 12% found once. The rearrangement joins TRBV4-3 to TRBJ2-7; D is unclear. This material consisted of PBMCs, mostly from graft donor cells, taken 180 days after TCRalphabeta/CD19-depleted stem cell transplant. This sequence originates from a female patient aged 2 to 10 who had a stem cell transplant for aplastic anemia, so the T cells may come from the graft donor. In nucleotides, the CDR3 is TGCGCCAGCAGCCAAGATTCCATGAGCTCCTACGAGCAGTACTTC. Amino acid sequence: CASSQDSMSSYEQYF.